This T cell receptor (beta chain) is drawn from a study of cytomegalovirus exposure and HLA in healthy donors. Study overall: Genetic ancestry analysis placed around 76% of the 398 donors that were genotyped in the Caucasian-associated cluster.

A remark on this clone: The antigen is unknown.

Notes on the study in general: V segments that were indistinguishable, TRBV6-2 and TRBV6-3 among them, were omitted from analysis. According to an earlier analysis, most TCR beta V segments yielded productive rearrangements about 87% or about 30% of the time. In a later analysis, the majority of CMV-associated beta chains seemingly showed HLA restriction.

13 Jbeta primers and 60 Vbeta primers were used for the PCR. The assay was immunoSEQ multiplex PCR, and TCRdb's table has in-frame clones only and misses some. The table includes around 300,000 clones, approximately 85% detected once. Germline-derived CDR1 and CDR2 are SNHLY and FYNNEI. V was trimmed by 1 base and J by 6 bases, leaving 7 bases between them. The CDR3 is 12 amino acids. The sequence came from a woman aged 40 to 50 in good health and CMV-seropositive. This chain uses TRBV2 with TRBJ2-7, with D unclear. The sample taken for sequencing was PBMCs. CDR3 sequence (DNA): TGTGCCAGCAGTGAAGGTCCGGGCGAGCAGTACTTC. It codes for CASSEGPGEQYF. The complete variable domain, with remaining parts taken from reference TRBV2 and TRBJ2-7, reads EPEVTQTPSHQVTQMGQEVILRCVPISNHLYFYWYRQILGQKVEFLVSFYNNEISEKSEIFDDQFSVERPDGSNFTLKIRSTKLEDSAMYFCASSEGPGEQYFGPGTRLTVT.